This T cell receptor (beta chain) stems from a study of blood T cell repertoires in COVID-19. Study information: The origin of the acute and convalescent COVID-19 samples was the United States, Italy and Spain. The cDNA or gDNA used as material had been derived from T cells, B-cell-depleted T cells, or PBMCs.

Methods used by the authors: From reference gene primer amplification, estimates of nucleated cell counts were derived. The method was immunoSEQ multiplex PCR; TCRdb's version includes in-frame clones alone and lacks a portion of them. V and J calls and clone size are as listed in that table; D and trimming were resolved from the DNA. The sample has roughly 140,000 clones; about 82% are singletons. Recovery among Cohort 3 donors was established by two negative PCRs, clearance, or symptom resolution. The V gene's germline CDR1 is LNHDA and CDR2 SQIVND (reference sequence). Trimming cost V 3 bases and J 2 bases, with 11 bases left between them. CDR3 length: 14 residues. The sample holds a few counts of this clone.

The source of this sequence is a woman aged 40-49 years who had recovered from COVID-19. The rearrangement links TRBV19 to TRBJ2-7; D possibly corresponds to TRBD2 (7 bases). The specimen sequenced was PBMCs or T cells enriched from blood (not recorded which). The chain's CDR3 is CASSIGGATYEQYF. The CDR3 DNA reads as TGTGCCAGTAGTATTGGGGGGGCTACCTACGAGCAGTACTTC.